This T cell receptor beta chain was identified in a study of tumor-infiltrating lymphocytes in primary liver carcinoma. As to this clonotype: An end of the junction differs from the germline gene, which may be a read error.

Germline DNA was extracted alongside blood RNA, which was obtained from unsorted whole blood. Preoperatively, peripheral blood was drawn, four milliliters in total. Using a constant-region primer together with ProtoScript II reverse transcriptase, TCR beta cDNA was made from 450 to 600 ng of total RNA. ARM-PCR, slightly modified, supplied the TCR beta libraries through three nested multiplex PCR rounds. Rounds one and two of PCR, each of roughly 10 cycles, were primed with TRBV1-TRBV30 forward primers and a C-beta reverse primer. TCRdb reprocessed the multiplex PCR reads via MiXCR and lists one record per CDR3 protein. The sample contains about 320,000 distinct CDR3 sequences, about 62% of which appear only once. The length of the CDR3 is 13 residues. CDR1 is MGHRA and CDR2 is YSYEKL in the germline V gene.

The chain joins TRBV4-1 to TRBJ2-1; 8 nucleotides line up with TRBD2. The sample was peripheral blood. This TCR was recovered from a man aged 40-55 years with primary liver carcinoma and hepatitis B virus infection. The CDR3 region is CASSQGREDEQVF. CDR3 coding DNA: TGCGCCAGCAGCCAAGGGCGGGAGGATGAGCAGGTCTTC.